These 17 T cell receptor beta chains share one sample of origin, sequenced in a study of blood T cell repertoires in COVID-19. Only in-frame clones appear in the TCRdb table, and some are missing; sequencing was by immunoSEQ multiplex PCR. The top ten hold 4% of the sample, which has roughly 350,000 clones, 88% seen once. Source material: peripheral blood. These receptors were collected from a woman aged 45-65 years with active or convalescent COVID-19.

This rearrangement joins TRBV30 to TRBJ1-2; D call uncertain. V was pared by 3 bases and J by 3 bases, with 8 bases between. The CDR3 length is 12 residues. Germline V CDR1 and CDR2: GTSNPN, SVGIG (reference sequence). CDR3 in amino acids: CAWSIRDYGYTF. DNA of the CDR3: TGTGCCTGGAGCATAAGAGACTATGGCTACACCTTC.

The rearrangement links TRBV2 to TRBJ1-5; D gene uncertain. CDR1 and CDR2 (germline): SNHLY, FYNNEI. The CDR3 length is 14 residues. V was pared by 4 bases and J by 6 bases, with 13 bases between. The CDR3 sequence: CASSVQGGGQPQHF. DNA for the CDR3: TGTGCCAGCAGTGTACAAGGAGGAGGTCAGCCCCAGCATTTT.

The rearrangement uses TRBV28 and TRBJ1-2; no definite D call. This CDR3 contains 13 residues. V was trimmed by 3 bases and J by 5 bases, leaving 10 bases between them. Germline lookup yields CDR1 MDHEN and CDR2 SYDVKM. The CDR3 sequence is CASSFGQIYGYTF. The CDR3 nucleotides are TGTGCCAGCAGTTTTGGGCAGATATATGGCTACACCTTC.

The V gene is TRBV10-3, the J gene TRBJ1-2; D is ambiguous. Germline assignment: CDR1 ENHRY and CDR2 SYGVKD. V lost 0 bases, J lost 0 bases, and 17 bases lay in between. The CDR3 loop spans 18 amino acids. CDR3 coding DNA: TGTGCCATCAGTGAGTCATTCACCCATCAGGACTCTAACTATGGCTACACCTTC. Protein: CAISESFTHQDSNYGYTF.

V is TRBV6-2 or TRBV6-3 and J is TRBJ2-5; TRBD1 agrees at 8 bases. The V and J ends lost 0 bases and 4 bases, in that order; junction bases with no gene match: 7. Looked up from germline, CDR1 is MNHEY and CDR2 is SVGEGT. The CDR3 sequence is 16 residues long. CDR3 bases: TGTGCCAGCAGTTACTCGATTGGGGGGACAGGAGAGACCCAGTACTTC. It translates to CASSYSIGGTGETQYF.

V and J are TRBV27 and TRBJ2-7; 8 bases line up with TRBD1. Unmatched junction bases numbered 11, after V lost 5 bases and J lost 2 bases. The CDR3 spans 16 residues. Germline loops: CDR1 MNHEY, CDR2 SMNVEV (reference sequence). The CDR3 sequence: CASSPSTGEGTYEQYF. CDR3 coding DNA: TGTGCCAGCAGTCCGTCGACAGGGGAAGGGACCTACGAGCAGTACTTC.

The chain employs TRBV15 and TRBJ2-5; maybe TRBD2 (5 bases). Germline-derived CDR1 and CDR2 are LNHNV and YYDKDF (reference sequence). CDR3 size: 16 residues. Deletions cut 1 base from V and 5 bases from J, with 17 bases between. The CDR3 DNA reads TGTGCCACCAGCAGAGGAGGAGGTCGGGTGAGCGAGACCCAGTACTTC. Amino acids: CATSRGGGRVSETQYF.

The chain uses TRBV19 and TRBJ2-7; 10 bases line up with TRBD1. Germline V gene sequence: CDR1 LNHDA, CDR2 SQIVND (reference sequence). CDR3 length: 16 amino acids. The V and J ends lost 5 bases and 4 bases, in that order; junction bases with no gene match: 11. CDR3 protein: CASSPGTGVTMYEQYF. The DNA of the CDR3 is TGTGCCAGTAGTCCCGGGACAGGGGTCACCATGTACGAGCAGTACTTC.

CDR3 in amino acids: CASSATTGVRVGGYTF. The CDR3 DNA is TGTGCCAGCAGCGCGACCACCGGGGTAAGAGTAGGTGGCTACACCTTC. The V call is TRBV9, the J call TRBJ1-2; D is ambiguous. This CDR3 is built from 16 residues. Germline CDR1 reads SGDLS; CDR2 reads YYNGEE. The V and J ends lost 3 bases and 7 bases respectively, with 22 bases between them.

The chain joins TRBV7-3 to TRBJ2-3; maybe TRBD1 (5 bases). The germline V gene encodes CDR1 SGHTA and CDR2 FQGTGA. Trimming shortened V by 2 bases and J by 4 bases, and 7 bases separated the two germline ends. The CDR3 covers 13 residues. The CDR3 sequence is CASSLQGPDTQYF. The CDR3, as DNA: TGTGCCAGCAGCTTACAGGGCCCAGATACGCAGTATTTT.

The V gene is TRBV4-1, the J gene TRBJ1-1; D call uncertain. Germline lookup yields CDR1 MGHRA and CDR2 YSYEKL. The CDR3 spans 14 residues. Trimming removed 0 bases at V and 7 bases at J, with 12 bases between. The CDR3 sequence: CASSQDFRLFEAFF. DNA for the CDR3: TGCGCCAGCAGCCAAGATTTTCGACTTTTTGAAGCTTTCTTT.

The sample holds a few counts of this clone. The chain carries TRBV6-4 and TRBJ2-7; 9 bases line up with TRBD1. Losses at the gene ends were 7 bases for V and 3 bases for J; bases not matched to a gene: 10. Germline assignment: CDR1 MRHNA and CDR2 SNTAGT. The CDR3 has 15 amino acids. CDR3 sequence: CASTPGGQGSYEQYF. The CDR3 DNA reads TGTGCCAGCACTCCTGGGGGACAGGGAAGCTACGAGCAGTACTTC.

The chain employs TRBV25-1 and TRBJ2-7; the D is unclear. CDR3 length equals 14 residues. Per germline, CDR1 MGHDK and CDR2 SYGVNS. Trimming pared 0 bases from V and 2 bases from J, leaving 8 bases between. The CDR3 loop reads CASSEYQHAYEQYF. The CDR3 DNA reads TGTGCCAGCAGTGAATATCAACATGCCTACGAGCAGTACTTC.

The chain employs TRBV18 and TRBJ2-7, with a weak D call TRBD2 (5 bases). Germline loops: CDR1 KGHSH, CDR2 LQKENI. The CDR3 sequence is 15 residues long. Trimming left V 3 bases short and J 6 bases short, with 18 bases between. The CDR3 DNA sequence: TGTGCCAGCTCACCCTTCCAAACCGGGATGGCCGAGCAGTACTTC. Translated: CASSPFQTGMAEQYF.

The rearrangement links TRBV6-4 to TRBJ1-6; D is unclear. CDR3 size: 14 residues. V lost 0 bases to trimming and J lost 5 bases, with 5 bases between them. Germline assignment: CDR1 MRHNA and CDR2 SNTAGT. The CDR3 nucleotides are TGTGCCAGCAGTGACTCGAGTAATAATTCACCCCTCCACTTT. Translated, it gives CASSDSSNNSPLHF.

The chain employs TRBV13 and TRBJ1-2, with 8 bases lining up with TRBD1. V shed 2 bases and J 2 bases; nucleotides not matched to a gene: 1. This CDR3 spans 14 amino acids. Germline V gene sequence: CDR1 PRHDT, CDR2 FYEKMQ (reference sequence). The CDR3 protein is CASSLQGANYGYTF. CDR3 DNA: TGTGCCAGCAGCTTACAGGGGGCAAACTATGGCTACACCTTC.

This chain connects TRBV19 to TRBJ1-3, with D tentatively TRBD1 (5 bases). The ends were cut back, 2 bases at V and 2 bases at J, with 19 bases in the middle. The CDR3 totals 18 residues. The germline V gene has CDR1 LNHDA and CDR2 SQIVND (reference sequence). CDR3 in DNA: TGTGCCAGTAGTATAACCTGGGATTCGGGGGGACCTGGAAACACCATATATTTT. It specifies CASSITWDSGGPGNTIYF.